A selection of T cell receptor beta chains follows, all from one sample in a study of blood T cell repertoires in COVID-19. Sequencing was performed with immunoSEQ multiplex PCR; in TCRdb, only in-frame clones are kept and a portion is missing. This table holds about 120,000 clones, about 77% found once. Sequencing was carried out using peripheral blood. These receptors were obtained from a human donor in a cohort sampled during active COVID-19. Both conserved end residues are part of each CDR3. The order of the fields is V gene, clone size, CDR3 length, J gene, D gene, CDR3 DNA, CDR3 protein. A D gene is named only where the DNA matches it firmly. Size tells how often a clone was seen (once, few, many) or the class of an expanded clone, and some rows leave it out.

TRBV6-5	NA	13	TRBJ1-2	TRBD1	TGTGCCAGCAGCGGACAGGGTGGAGGTGGCTACACCTTC	CASSGQGGGGYTF
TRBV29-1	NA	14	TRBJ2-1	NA	TGCAGCGGCACAAGGGACTTCTCCTACAATGAGCAGTTCTTC	CSGTRDFSYNEQFF
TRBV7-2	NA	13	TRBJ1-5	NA	TGTGCCAGCAGCAAATCGACAAATCAGCCCCAGCATTTT	CASSKSTNQPQHF
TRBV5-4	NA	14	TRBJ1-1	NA	TGTGCCAGCAGCTTGGACGCGGGGAACACTGAAGCTTTCTTT	CASSLDAGNTEAFF
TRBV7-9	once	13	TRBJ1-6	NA	TGTGCCAGCAGCTTAGGGTCGGGATCACCCCTCCACTTT	CASSLGSGSPLHF
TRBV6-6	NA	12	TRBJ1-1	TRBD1	TGTGCCAGCAGAAACGGGGACAGGGAGGCTTTCTTT	CASRNGDREAFF
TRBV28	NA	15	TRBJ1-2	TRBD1	TGTGCCAGCAGTTTACTCAGGGGGCAGGACTATGGCTACACCTTC	CASSLLRGQDYGYTF
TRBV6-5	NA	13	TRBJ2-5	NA	TGTGCCAGCAACCTAGCTGGGGATGAGACCCAGTACTTC	CASNLAGDETQYF
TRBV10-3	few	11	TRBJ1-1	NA	TGTGCCATCAGATCGGTAACTGAAGCTTTCTTT	CAIRSVTEAFF
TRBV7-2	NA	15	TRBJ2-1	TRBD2	TGTGCCAGCAGCTTAAGCGGGAGTACTTACAATGAGCAGTTCTTC	CASSLSGSTYNEQFF
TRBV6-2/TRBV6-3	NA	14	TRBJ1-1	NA	TGTGCCAGCAGTTTTACGGGGGGCCCCACTGAAGCTTTCTTT	CASSFTGGPTEAFF
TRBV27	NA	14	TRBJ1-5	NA	TGTGCCAGCAGTAAAGGACTGATCAATCAGCCCCAGCATTTT	CASSKGLINQPQHF
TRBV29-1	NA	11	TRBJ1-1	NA	TGCAGCGTTGCCGTCTACACTGAAGCTTTCTTT	CSVAVYTEAFF
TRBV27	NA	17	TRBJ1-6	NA	TGTGCCAGCAGCCCCCGAAGTGTAGCGGCGCTGGTCGGACCCCTCCACTTT	CASSPRSVAALVGPLHF
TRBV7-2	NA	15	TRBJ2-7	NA	TGTGCCAGCAGCGTACAGCGGGCTAGCCTCTACGAGCAGTACTTC	CASSVQRASLYEQYF
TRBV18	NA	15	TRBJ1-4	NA	TGTGCCAGCTCACCACCTTCACAGGGTTTTGAAAAACTGTTTTTT	CASSPPSQGFEKLFF
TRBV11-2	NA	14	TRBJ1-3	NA	TGTGCCAGCAGCCCACAGACCACTGGAAACACCATATATTTT	CASSPQTTGNTIYF
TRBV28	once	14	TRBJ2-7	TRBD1	TGTGCCAGCAGTTACGCCGACAGGGGCTACGAGCAGTACTTC	CASSYADRGYEQYF
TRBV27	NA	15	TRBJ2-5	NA	TGTGCCAGCAGTCCCGAAGGTGAACAGGGTAGGCCCCAGTACTTC	CASSPEGEQGRPQYF
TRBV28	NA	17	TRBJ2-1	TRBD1	TGTGCCAGCAGTTTTGGGACAGGGGGAAGCTCCTACAATGAGCAGTTCTTC	CASSFGTGGSSYNEQFF
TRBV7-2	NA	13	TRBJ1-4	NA	TGTGCCAGCAGCCCTAAGACAGGTGAAAAACTGTTTTTT	CASSPKTGEKLFF
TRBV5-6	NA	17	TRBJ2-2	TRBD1	TGTGCCAGCAGCCTGGTTTGGACAGGGATGACCACCGGGGAGCTGTTTTTT	CASSLVWTGMTTGELFF
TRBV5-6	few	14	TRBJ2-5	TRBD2	TGTGCCAGCAGCCTACTAGCGGGGGGAGAGACCCAGTACTTC	CASSLLAGGETQYF
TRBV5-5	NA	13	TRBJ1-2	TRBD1	TGTGCCAGCAGCCGACAGGGGGAGTATGGCTACACCTTC	CASSRQGEYGYTF
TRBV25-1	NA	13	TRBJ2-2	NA	TGTGCCAGCAGGAAACAGGGTGTTGGGGAGCTGTTTTTT	CASRKQGVGELFF
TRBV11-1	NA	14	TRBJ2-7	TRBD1	TGTGCCAGCAGCATCGGGACAGGTTCCTACGAGCAGTACTTC	CASSIGTGSYEQYF
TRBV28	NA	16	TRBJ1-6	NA	TGTGCCAGCTGTTTTAACCAGGGGCCTATCAATTCACCCCTCCACTTT	CASCFNQGPINSPLHF
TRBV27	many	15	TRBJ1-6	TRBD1	TGTGCCAGCAGTTTATACAGGGGTAGGGATTCACCCCTCCACTTT	CASSLYRGRDSPLHF
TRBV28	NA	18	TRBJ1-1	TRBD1	TGTGCCAGCAGTTCGCTGGGACAGGGGCCCCAGGAAGGAACTGAAGCTTTCTTT	CASSSLGQGPQEGTEAFF
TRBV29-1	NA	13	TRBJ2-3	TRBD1	TGCAGCGTTGAGTCAGGGGGCGACAATACGCAGTATTTT	CSVESGGDNTQYF
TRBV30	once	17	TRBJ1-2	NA	TGTGCCTGGAGTGTAGACACTCTTCGGGCGGGAGTAAGGGGCTACACCTTC	CAWSVDTLRAGVRGYTF
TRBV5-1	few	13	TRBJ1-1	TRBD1	TGCGCCAGCACCGGGACAGTAAACACTGAAGCTTTCTTT	CASTGTVNTEAFF
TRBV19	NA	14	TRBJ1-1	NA	TGTGCCAGTAGCCCGGGGGTGGTGGGCACTGAAGCTTTCTTT	CASSPGVVGTEAFF
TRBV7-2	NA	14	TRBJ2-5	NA	TGTGCCAGCAGCCTTGCGTCGTCCAAAGAGACCCAGTACTTC	CASSLASSKETQYF
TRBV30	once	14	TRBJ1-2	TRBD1	TGTGCCTGGAGTCCCGGGACAGCTAACTATGGCTACACCTTC	CAWSPGTANYGYTF
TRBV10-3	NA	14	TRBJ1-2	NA	TGTGCCATCAGTGAGTCTGGACAGAGCTATGGCTACACCTTC	CAISESGQSYGYTF
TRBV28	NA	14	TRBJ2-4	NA	TGTGCCAGCAGCTCAGGGATGGCCAAAAACATTCAGTACTTC	CASSSGMAKNIQYF